These 8 T cell receptor beta chains originate from one sample sequenced in a study of blood T cells in healthy people across ages. Using a J-beta primer mix together with a sample-barcoded 5' primer, a second PCR was run for about 6 to 12 cycles. TCRdb used MiXCR to reprocess the 5' RACE reads, holding one entry per CDR3 protein. The sample consists of fewer than 1.5 million distinct CDR3 sequences, around 39% of them appearing once. Sequences were obtained from blood. The source is a woman between 18 and 29 years old in good health.

In the case of this clonotype: The junction and the germline gene differ at one end; a read error may be behind it. The V and J genes are TRBV10-3 and TRBJ2-1, with a possible D match to TRBD2 (6 bases). The germline V gene encodes CDR1 ENHRY and CDR2 SYGVKD. CDR3 size: 14 residues. This chain's CDR3 is CTISVMGGRNEQFF. The CDR3 nucleotides read TGTACCATCAGTGTAATGGGAGGTCGGAATGAGCAGTTCTTC.

This chain uses TRBV9 with TRBJ2-1; 14 bases are a match to TRBD2. Per germline, CDR1 SGDLS and CDR2 YYNGEE. The CDR3 is made up of 15 amino acids. V shed 3 bases, J shed 6 bases, and the junction held 2 bases outside the gene matches. DNA of the CDR3: TGTGCCAGCAGCGGACTAGCGGGGGGGTCCAATGAGCAGTTCTTC. This gives the protein CASSGLAGGSNEQFF.

This CDR3 is CSASGDPSDTYEQYF. The CDR3 DNA reads as TGCAGTGCTAGTGGGGATCCTAGCGACACCTACGAGCAGTACTTC. The chain couples TRBV20-1 to TRBJ2-7, with D possibly being TRBD2 (6 bases). Germline CDR1 and CDR2: DFQATT and SNEGSKA (reference sequence). The V and J ends lost 3 bases and 2 bases respectively, with 17 bases between them. The CDR3 has 15 residues.

The rearrangement links TRBV28 to TRBJ1-1, with no clear D. CDR3 length: 12 amino acids. The V gene lost 2 bases and the J gene lost 4 bases, with 5 bases spanning the gap. CDR1 is MDHEN, CDR2 SYDVKM, per germline. CDR3 coding DNA: TGTGCCAGCAGTTTAGCGTTCACTGAAGCTTTCTTT. Amino acids: CASSLAFTEAFF.

This clonotype was counted only a few times. The rearrangement joins TRBV27 to TRBJ2-1; possibly TRBD1 or TRBD2 for D (5 bases each). Germline CDR1 reads MNHEY; CDR2 reads SMNVEV (reference sequence). The V gene lost 3 bases and the J gene lost 5 bases, with 14 bases spanning the gap. This CDR3 spans 15 amino acids. The CDR3 sequence: CASSFSRGLNNEQFF. CDR3 nucleotide sequence: TGTGCCAGCAGTTTTTCGAGGGGCTTGAACAATGAGCAGTTCTTC.

This clonotype was found a few times. This chain uses TRBV6-6 with TRBJ1-1; D might be TRBD1 (5 bases). This CDR3 has 15 residues. V shed 10 bases and J shed 1 base, with 19 bases lying between them. Germline CDR1 MNHNY, CDR2 SVGAGI (reference sequence). The chain's CDR3 is CATQRVDGGNTEAFF. The CDR3 nucleotides are TGTGCCACCCAGAGGGTGGATGGGGGGAACACTGAAGCTTTCTTT.

The chain recombines TRBV5-5 with TRBJ2-1, with 11 positions matching TRBD2. The CDR3 extends over 15 amino acids. V shed 1 base, J shed 8 bases, and the junction held 5 bases outside the gene matches. In germline, CDR1 is SGHKS, CDR2 YYEKEE (reference sequence). The CDR3 bases are TGTGCCAGCAGCTTGAGGCTAGCGGGAGGTCATGAGCAGTTCTTC. This codes for CASSLRLAGGHEQFF.

The chain employs TRBV14 and TRBJ1-2; D is possibly TRBD1 (6 bases). Trimming took off 1 base at V and 7 bases at J, with 7 bases between the two ends. Germline V gene lookup returns CDR1 SGHDN and CDR2 FVKESK. CDR3 length: 12 residues. The CDR3 bases are TGTGCCAGCAGCCAAGTCAGGGGTGGCTACACCTTC. Its protein is CASSQVRGGYTF.